The clone carrying this T cell receptor (beta chain) is a singleton in its sample. This CDR3 is 12 amino acids long. CDR1 and CDR2 (germline): MNHEY, SVGEGT. With 6 bases removed from V and 2 bases from J, the gap between germline ends came to 8 bases. Original methodology: Amplifying reference gene primers gave estimates of nucleated cell counts. Sequencing used immunoSEQ multiplex PCR; TCRdb keeps in-frame clones, though not all of them. Clone size and V and J calls were adopted from that table, with D and trimming inferred from the DNA. The data contain 95,000 to 120,000 clones, about 90% of them seen just once; the ten biggest clones take up 2.4%. The data are from a study of blood T cell repertoires in COVID-19. Whole-study context: Spain, Italy and the United States supplied samples that represented acute and convalescent COVID-19. Sources were T cells, B-cell-depleted T cells, or PBMCs; the material itself was cDNA or gDNA.

The sequence came from a human donor in a cohort sampled during active COVID-19. Material for sequencing was peripheral blood. The V call is TRBV6-2 or TRBV6-3, the J call TRBJ2-7, with D perhaps TRBD1 (5 bases). The CDR3 is CASSRQPYEQYF. DNA for the CDR3: TGTGCCAGCAGCCGACAGCCCTACGAGCAGTACTTC.